The entry below describes one T cell receptor (beta chain). This sample stems from a study of blood T cell repertoires in COVID-19. Study in general: Spain, Italy and the United States supplied samples that represented acute and convalescent COVID-19. PBMCs, B-cell-depleted T cells, or T cells were the source of the cDNA or gDNA that made up the material.

Per the germline V gene, CDR1 is LNHDA and CDR2 is SQIVND (reference sequence). This CDR3 comprises 15 residues. V lost 4 bases to trimming and J lost 1 base; unmatched junction nucleotides: 5. How the authors handled the data: From reference gene primer amplification, estimates of nucleated cell counts were derived. Clones were read by immunoSEQ multiplex PCR, and TCRdb kept only the in-frame ones, dropping some. The V and J calls and the clone size are those of that table, but D and trimming were determined from the DNA. The repertoire consists of fewer than 90,000 clones, with 70% to 90% occurring once and the leading ten covering approximately 6.8%.

The receptor's source is a woman of 80 years or more with active COVID-19. The genes are TRBV19 and TRBJ2-3; TRBD1 aligns across 7 bases. The sequencing sample was made of peripheral blood. CDR3 nucleotide sequence: TGTGCCAGTAGTACCGGACAGGCGGGCACAGATACGCAGTATTTT. Its protein is CASSTGQAGTDTQYF.